This T cell receptor beta chain was recorded in a study of blood T cell repertoires in COVID-19. After removal of 4 bases from V and 8 bases from J, the junction contained 10 bases not matched to a gene. Germline CDR1 reads MNHEY; CDR2 reads SMNVEV (reference sequence). The CDR3 is 14 amino acids. Per the original data handling: Reference gene primer amplification yielded estimated nucleated cell counts. Repertoires were generated with immunoSEQ multiplex PCR, while TCRdb's copy carries only in-frame clones and drops some. V, J and clone size are those of that table, while D and trimming were read from the DNA. The profile shows fewer than 350,000 clones, around 85% of them singletons.

The rearrangement uses TRBV27 and TRBJ1-2; 7 nucleotides align to TRBD1. The receptor's source is a human donor in a cohort sampled during active COVID-19. Material: peripheral blood. The CDR3 here is CASSSRGRMGGYTF. CDR3 bases: TGTGCCAGCAGTTCCAGGGGGAGGATGGGGGGCTACACCTTC.